These 10 T cell receptor beta chains were sequenced from one sample in a study of cytomegalovirus exposure and HLA in healthy donors. Amplification used 60 Vbeta primers and 13 Jbeta primers. Assay: immunoSEQ multiplex PCR; the TCRdb copy retains only in-frame clones and omits some. Among roughly 170,000 clones, 84% were seen once, and the ten largest hold approximately 1.2%. Sequenced: PBMCs. The origin of the receptors is a girl aged 2 to 10 in good health and CMV-seropositive.

The V call is TRBV6-5, the J call TRBJ2-7; 9 bases align to TRBD1. Unmatched junction bases numbered 6, after V lost 0 bases and J lost 3 bases. Germline assignment: CDR1 MNHEY and CDR2 SVGAGI. CDR3 length equals 16 residues. CDR3 sequence reads: CASSYSVGTGSYEQYF. The DNA for the CDR3 is TGTGCCAGCAGTTACTCAGTGGGGACAGGGAGCTACGAGCAGTACTTC.

This clone has a single count. The CDR3 nucleotides read TGTGCCATCAACCGGAAGGTAGCGGGAGTACAAGAGCAGTTCTTC. Its protein is CAINRKVAGVQEQFF. This sequence joins TRBV10-3 and TRBJ2-1, with 9 bases that match TRBD2. The CDR3 totals 15 residues. J was trimmed by 10 bases and V by 7 bases; bases with no gene match: 14. Germline CDR1 is ENHRY and CDR2 is SYGVKD.

The V gene is TRBV10-1, the J gene TRBJ2-7, with 16 bases lining up with TRBD2. Germline V CDR1 and CDR2: WNHNN, SYGVQD (reference sequence). The junction had 9 bases not matched to a gene; V was cut back by 4 bases and J by 3 bases. This CDR3 contains 18 residues. The DNA for the CDR3 is TGCGCCAGCAGTGCTGAGCCGGGACTAGCGGGAGGGTTCTACGAGCAGTACTTC. It is translated as CASSAEPGLAGGFYEQYF.

The CDR3, as DNA: TGTGCCAGCAGGGGGAGCGGACAGGGGGTTCGCACCGGGGAGCTGTTTTTT. This translates into CASRGSGQGVRTGELFF. The V and J genes are TRBV25-1 and TRBJ2-2, with 10 bases fitting TRBD1. The CDR3 is 17 amino acids. CDR1 and CDR2 from the germline V gene are MGHDK and SYGVNS. V shed 6 bases, J shed 4 bases, and the junction held 11 bases outside the gene matches.

This clone came up once. The chain joins TRBV18 to TRBJ2-7, with a possible D match to TRBD2 (6 bases). The germline V gene has CDR1 KGHSH and CDR2 LQKENI. The V end was cut by 3 bases, the J end by 3 bases, with 12 bases between. The CDR3 runs to 14 residues. This chain's CDR3 is CASSPGEAIYEQYF. CDR3 bases: TGTGCCAGCTCACCCGGGGAGGCAATCTACGAGCAGTACTTC.

The chain uses TRBV2 and TRBJ2-5; D possibly corresponds to TRBD2 (6 bases). This CDR3 is built from 13 residues. The V end lost 8 bases, the J end lost 6 bases, and 16 bases lay between the germline ends. The germline V gene encodes CDR1 SNHLY and CDR2 FYNNEI. The CDR3 sequence is CASHEREEQTQYF. CDR3 sequence (DNA): TGTGCCAGCCACGAGAGGGAGGAGCAGACCCAGTACTTC.

J is TRBJ2-1 and V is TRBV15, with 9 bases matching TRBD2. V gave up 7 bases and J gave up 8 bases; unmatched junction bases: 9. Per the germline V gene, CDR1 is LNHNV and CDR2 is YYDKDF (reference sequence). The CDR3 runs to 14 residues. CDR3 amino acids: CATNPSGVNDEQFF. DNA of the CDR3: TGTGCCACCAACCCTAGCGGGGTTAACGATGAGCAGTTCTTC.

The J gene is TRBJ2-2, the V gene TRBV4-1; TRBD1 might be the D (5 bases). The CDR3 contains 14 residues. V lost 1 base, J lost 6 bases, and 9 bases lay in between. Germline V lookup: CDR1 MGHRA, CDR2 YSYEKL. CDR3 bases: TGCGCCAGCAGCCAAGGACCAGGGCCCGGGGAGCTGTTTTTT. Its translation: CASSQGPGPGELFF.

The J gene is TRBJ2-3, the V gene TRBV5-1; TRBD2 is a possible D gene (6 bases). The CDR3 has 16 residues. Germline V gene lookup returns CDR1 SGHRS and CDR2 YFSETQ. Trimming cost V 0 bases and J 1 base, with 12 bases left between them. The CDR3 DNA reads TGCGCCAGCAGCTTGGGTAATCCGGGGGGCACAGATACGCAGTATTTT. Translated: CASSLGNPGGTDTQYF.

The chain employs TRBV6-6 and TRBJ2-7; D perhaps matches TRBD2 (7 bases). V was pared by 2 bases and J by 3 bases, with 11 bases between. Germline V lookup: CDR1 MNHNY, CDR2 SVGAGI (reference sequence). This CDR3 spans 14 amino acids. CDR3 coding DNA: TGTGCCAGCAGTTACGGCGGGGGCCACTACGAGCAGTACTTC. Amino acids: CASSYGGGHYEQYF.